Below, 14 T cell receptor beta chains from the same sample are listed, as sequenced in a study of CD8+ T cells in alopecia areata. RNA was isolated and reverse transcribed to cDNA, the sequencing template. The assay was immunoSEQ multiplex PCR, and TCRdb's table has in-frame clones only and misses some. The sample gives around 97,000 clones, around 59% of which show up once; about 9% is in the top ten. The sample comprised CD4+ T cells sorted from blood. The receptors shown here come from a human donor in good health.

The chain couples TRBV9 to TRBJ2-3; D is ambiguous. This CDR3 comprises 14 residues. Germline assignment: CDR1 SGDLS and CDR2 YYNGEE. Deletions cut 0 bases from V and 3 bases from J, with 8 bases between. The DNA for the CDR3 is TGTGCCAGCAGCGTAGGTCCTAAGACAGATACGCAGTATTTT. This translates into CASSVGPKTDTQYF. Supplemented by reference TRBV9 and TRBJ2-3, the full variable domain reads DSGVTQTPKHLITATGQRVTLRCSPRSGDLSVYWYQQSLDQGLQFLIQYYNGEERAKGNILERFSAQQFPDLHSELNLSSLELGDSALYFCASSVGPKTDTQYFGPGTRLTVL.

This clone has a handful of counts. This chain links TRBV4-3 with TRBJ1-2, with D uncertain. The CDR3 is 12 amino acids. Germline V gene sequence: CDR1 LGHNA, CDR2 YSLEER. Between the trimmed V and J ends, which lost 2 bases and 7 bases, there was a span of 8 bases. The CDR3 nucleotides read TGCGCCAGCAGCCAAACAATGGGTGGCTACACCTTC. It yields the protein CASSQTMGGYTF.

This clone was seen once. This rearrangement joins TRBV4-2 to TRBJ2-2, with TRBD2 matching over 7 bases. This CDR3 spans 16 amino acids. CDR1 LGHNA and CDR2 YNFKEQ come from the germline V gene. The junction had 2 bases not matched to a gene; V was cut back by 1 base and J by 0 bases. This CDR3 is CASSQVLAANTGELFF. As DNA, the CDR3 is TGTGCCAGCAGCCAAGTGCTAGCGGCGAACACCGGGGAGCTGTTTTTT.

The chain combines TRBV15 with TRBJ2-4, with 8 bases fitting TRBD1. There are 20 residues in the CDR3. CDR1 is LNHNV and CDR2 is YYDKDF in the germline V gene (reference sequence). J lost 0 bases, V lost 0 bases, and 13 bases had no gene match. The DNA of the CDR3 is TGTGCCACCAGCAGAGAGGGCAGGGGGCGAATCCCGGGAGCCAAAAACATTCAGTACTTC. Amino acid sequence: CATSREGRGRIPGAKNIQYF.

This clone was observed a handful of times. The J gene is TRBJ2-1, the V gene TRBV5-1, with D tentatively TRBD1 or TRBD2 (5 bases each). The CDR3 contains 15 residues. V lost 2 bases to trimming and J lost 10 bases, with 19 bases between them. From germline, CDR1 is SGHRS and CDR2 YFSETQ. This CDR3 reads CASSLYPSSGTEQFF. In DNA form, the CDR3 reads TGCGCCAGCAGCTTATACCCTTCGTCCGGGACCGAGCAGTTCTTC.

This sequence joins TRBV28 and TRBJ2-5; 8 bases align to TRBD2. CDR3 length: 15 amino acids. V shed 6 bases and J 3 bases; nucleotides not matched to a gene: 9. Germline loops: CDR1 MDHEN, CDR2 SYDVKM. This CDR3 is CASSIAHSGEETQYF. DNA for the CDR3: TGTGCCAGCAGCATTGCCCATAGCGGGGAAGAGACCCAGTACTTC.

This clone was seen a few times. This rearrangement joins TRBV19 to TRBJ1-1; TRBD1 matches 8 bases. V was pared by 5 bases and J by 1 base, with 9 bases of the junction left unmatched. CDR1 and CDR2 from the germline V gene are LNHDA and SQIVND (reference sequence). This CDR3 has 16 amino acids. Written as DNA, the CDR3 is TGTGCCAGTAGTCGTCCGACAGGGGAAACGAACACTGAAGCTTTCTTT. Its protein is CASSRPTGETNTEAFF.

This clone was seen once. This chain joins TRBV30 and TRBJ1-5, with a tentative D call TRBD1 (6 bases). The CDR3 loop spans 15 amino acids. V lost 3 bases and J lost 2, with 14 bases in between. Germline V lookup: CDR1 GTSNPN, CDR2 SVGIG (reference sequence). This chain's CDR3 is CAWSIPGHGNQPQHF. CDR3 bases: TGTGCCTGGAGCATACCGGGACACGGCAATCAGCCCCAGCATTTT.

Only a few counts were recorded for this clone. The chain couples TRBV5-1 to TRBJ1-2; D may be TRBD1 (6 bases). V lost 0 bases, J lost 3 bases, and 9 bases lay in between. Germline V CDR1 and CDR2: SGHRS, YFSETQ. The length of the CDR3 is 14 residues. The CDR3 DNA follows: TGCGCCAGCAGCTTGGTAGGGGGAGACTATGGCTACACCTTC. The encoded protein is CASSLVGGDYGYTF.

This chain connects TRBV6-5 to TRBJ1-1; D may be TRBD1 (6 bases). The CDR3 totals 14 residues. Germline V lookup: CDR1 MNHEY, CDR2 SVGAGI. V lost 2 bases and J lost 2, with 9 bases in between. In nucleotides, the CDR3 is TGTGCCAGCAGTTACGGGACACTTAACACTGAAGCTTTCTTT. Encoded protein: CASSYGTLNTEAFF.

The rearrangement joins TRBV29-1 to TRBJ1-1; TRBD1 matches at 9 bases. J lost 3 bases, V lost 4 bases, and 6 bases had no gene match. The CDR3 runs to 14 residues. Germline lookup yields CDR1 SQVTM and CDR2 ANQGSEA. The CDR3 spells CSVAGQGKDTEAFF. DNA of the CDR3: TGCAGCGTTGCGGGACAGGGTAAAGACACTGAAGCTTTCTTT.

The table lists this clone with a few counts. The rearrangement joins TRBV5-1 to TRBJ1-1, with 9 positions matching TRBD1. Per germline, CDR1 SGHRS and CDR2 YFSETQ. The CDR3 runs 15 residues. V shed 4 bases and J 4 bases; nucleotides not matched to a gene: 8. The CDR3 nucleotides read TGCGCCAGCAGCAGGACCGGGACAGGGTCCACTGAAGCTTTCTTT. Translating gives CASSRTGTGSTEAFF.

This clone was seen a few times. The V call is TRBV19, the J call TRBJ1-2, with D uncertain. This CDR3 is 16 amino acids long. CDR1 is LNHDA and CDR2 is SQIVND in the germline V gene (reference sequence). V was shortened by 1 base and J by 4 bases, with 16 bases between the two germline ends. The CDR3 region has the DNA TGTGCCAGTAGTATAGCATTATCCGGGTTACCCTATGGCTACACCTTC. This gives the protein CASSIALSGLPYGYTF. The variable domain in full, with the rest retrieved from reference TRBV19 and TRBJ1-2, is DGGITQSPKYLFRKEGQNVTLSCEQNLNHDAMYWYRQDPGQGLRLIYYSQIVNDFQKGDIAEGYSVSREKKESFPLTVTSAQKNPTAFYLCASSIALSGLPYGYTFGSGTRLTVV.

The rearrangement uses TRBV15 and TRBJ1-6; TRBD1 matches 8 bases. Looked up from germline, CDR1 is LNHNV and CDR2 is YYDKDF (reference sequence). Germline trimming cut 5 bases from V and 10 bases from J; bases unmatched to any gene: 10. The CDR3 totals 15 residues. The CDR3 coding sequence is TGTGCCACCAGCTTCACCGACAGGGGAGGATCACCCCTCCACTTT. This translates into CATSFTDRGGSPLHF.